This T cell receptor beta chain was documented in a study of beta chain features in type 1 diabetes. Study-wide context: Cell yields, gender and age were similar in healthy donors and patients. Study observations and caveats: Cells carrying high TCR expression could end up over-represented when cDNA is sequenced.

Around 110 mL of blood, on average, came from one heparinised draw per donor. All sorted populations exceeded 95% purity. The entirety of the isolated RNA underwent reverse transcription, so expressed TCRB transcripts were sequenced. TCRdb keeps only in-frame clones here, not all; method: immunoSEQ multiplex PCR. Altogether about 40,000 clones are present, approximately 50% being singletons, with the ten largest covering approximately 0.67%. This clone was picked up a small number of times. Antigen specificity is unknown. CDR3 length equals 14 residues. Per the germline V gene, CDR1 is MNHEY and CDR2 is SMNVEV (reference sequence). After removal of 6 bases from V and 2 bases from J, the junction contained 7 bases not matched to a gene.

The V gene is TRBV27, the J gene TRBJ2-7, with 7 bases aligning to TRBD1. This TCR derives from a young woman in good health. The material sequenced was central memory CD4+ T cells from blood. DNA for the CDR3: TGTGCCAGCAGGAGAGAGACAGGGCCCTACGAGCAGTACTTC. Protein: CASRRETGPYEQYF.